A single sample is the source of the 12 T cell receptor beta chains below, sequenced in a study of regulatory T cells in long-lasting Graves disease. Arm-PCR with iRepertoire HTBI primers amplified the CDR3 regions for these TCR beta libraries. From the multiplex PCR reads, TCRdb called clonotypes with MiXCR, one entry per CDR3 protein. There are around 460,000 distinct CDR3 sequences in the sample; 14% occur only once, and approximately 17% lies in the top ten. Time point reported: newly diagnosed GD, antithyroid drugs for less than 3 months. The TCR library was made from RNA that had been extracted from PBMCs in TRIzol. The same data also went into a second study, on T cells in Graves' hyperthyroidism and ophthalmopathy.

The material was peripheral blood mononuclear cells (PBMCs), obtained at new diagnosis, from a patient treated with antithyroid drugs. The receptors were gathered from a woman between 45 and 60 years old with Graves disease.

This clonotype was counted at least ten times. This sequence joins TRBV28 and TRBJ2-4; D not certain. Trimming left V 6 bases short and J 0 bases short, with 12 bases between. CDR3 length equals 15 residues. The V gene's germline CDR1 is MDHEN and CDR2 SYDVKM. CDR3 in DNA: TGTGCCAGCAGCACTGCCGAGATAGCCAAAAACATTCAGTACTTC. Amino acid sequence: CASSTAEIAKNIQYF. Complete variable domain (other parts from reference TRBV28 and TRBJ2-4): DVKVTQSSRYLVKRTGEKVFLECVQDMDHENMFWYRQDPGLGLRLIYFSYDVKMKEKGDIPEGYSVSREKKERFSLILESASTNQTSMYLCASSTAEIAKNIQYFGAGTRLSVL.

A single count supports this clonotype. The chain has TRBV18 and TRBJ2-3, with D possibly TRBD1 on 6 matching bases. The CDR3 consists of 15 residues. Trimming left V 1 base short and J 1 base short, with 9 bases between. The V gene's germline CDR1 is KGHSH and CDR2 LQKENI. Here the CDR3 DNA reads TGTGCCAGCTCACCACAAAGACAGGGCACAGATACGCAGTATTTT. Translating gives CASSPQRQGTDTQYF.

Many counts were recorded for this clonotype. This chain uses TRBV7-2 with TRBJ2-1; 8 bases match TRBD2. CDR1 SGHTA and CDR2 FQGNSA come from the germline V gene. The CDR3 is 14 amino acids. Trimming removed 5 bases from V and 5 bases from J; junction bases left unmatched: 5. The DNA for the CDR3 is TGTGCCAGCAGCACGGGAGGGGTCCACAATGAGCAGTTCTTC. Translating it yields CASSTGGVHNEQFF.

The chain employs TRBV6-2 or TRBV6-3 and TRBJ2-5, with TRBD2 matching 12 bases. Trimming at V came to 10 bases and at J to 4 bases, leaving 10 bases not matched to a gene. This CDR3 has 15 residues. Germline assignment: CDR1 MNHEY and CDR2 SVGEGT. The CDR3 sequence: CATARTGLAGETQYF. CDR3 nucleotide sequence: TGTGCCACCGCCAGAACGGGACTAGCGGGAGAGACCCAGTACTTC.

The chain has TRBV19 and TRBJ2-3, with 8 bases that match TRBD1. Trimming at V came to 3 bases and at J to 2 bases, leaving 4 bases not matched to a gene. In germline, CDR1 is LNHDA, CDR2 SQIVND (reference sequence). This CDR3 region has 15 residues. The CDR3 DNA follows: TGTGCCAGTAGTATGCGGGACAGGCTCACAGATACGCAGTATTTT. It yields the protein CASSMRDRLTDTQYF.

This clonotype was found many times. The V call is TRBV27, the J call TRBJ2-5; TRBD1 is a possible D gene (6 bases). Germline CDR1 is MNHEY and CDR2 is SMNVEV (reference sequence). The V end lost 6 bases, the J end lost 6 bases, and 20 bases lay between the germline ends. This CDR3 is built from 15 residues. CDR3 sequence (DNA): TGTGCCAGCAGACCTCACACAGGGCCGTTAAAGACCCAGTACTTC. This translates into CASRPHTGPLKTQYF.

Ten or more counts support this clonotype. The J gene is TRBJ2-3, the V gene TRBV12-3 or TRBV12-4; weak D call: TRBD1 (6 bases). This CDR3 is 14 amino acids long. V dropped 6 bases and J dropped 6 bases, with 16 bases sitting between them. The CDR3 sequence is CASRIFRGTDTQYF. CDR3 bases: TGTGCCAGCAGGATCTTCAGGGGAACGGATACGCAGTATTTT.

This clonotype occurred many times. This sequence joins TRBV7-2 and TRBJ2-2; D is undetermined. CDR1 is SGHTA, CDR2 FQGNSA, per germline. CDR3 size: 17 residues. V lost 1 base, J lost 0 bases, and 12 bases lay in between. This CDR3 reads CASSLGPYAPNTGELFF. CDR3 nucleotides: TGTGCCAGCAGCTTAGGCCCATACGCCCCGAACACCGGGGAGCTGTTTTTT.

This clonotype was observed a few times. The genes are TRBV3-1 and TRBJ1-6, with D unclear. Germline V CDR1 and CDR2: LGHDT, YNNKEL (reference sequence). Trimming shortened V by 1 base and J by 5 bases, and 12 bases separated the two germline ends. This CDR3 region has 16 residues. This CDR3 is CASSQVPLGDNSPLHF. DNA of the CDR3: TGTGCCAGCAGCCAAGTGCCGCTCGGTGATAATTCACCCCTCCACTTT.

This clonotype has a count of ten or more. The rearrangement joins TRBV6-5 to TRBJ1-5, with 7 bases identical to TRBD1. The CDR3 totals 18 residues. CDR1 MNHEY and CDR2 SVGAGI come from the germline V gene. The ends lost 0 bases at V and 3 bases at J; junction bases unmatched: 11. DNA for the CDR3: TGTGCCAGCAGTTACTCGATTGGTGTACAGGGGCACAATCAGCCCCAGCATTTT. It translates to CASSYSIGVQGHNQPQHF.

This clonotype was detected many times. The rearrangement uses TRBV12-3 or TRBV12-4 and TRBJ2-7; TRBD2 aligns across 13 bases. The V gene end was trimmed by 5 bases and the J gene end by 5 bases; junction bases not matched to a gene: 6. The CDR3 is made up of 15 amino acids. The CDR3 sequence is CASSLTSGRFHEQYF. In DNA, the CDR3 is TGTGCCAGCAGTCTGACTAGCGGGAGGTTTCACGAGCAGTACTTC.

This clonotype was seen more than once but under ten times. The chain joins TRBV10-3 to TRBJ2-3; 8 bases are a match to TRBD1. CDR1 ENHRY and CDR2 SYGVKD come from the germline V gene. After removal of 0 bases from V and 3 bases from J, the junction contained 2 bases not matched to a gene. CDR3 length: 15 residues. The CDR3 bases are TGTGCCATCAGTGAGTCAGGACAGGGTACAGATACGCAGTATTTT. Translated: CAISESGQGTDTQYF.